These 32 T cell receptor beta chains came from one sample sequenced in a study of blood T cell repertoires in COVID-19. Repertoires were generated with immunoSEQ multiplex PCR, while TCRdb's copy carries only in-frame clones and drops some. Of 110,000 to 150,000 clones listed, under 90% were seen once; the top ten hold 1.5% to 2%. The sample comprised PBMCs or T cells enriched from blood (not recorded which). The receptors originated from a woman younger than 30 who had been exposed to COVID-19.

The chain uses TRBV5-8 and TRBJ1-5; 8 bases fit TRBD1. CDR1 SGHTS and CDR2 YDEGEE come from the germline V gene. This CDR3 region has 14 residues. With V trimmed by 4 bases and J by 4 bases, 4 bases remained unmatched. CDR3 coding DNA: TGTGCCAGCAGCCCCGGGACAGGAAATCAGCCCCAGCATTTT. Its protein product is CASSPGTGNQPQHF.

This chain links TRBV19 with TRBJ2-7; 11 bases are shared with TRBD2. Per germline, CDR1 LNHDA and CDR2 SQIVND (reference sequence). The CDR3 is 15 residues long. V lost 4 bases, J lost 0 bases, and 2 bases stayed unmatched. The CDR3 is CASSKGLAGSYEQYF. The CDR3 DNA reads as TGTGCCAGTAGTAAAGGACTAGCGGGCTCCTACGAGCAGTACTTC. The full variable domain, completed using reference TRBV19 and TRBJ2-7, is DGGITQSPKYLFRKEGQNVTLSCEQNLNHDAMYWYRQDPGQGLRLIYYSQIVNDFQKGDIAEGYSVSREKKESFPLTVTSAQKNPTAFYLCASSKGLAGSYEQYFGPGTRLTVT.

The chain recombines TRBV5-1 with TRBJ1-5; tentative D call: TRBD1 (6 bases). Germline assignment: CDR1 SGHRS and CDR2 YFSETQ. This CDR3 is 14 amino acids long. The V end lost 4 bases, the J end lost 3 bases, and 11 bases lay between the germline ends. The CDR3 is CASSPGQNNQPQHF. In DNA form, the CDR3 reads TGCGCCAGCAGCCCCGGACAGAACAATCAGCCCCAGCATTTT.

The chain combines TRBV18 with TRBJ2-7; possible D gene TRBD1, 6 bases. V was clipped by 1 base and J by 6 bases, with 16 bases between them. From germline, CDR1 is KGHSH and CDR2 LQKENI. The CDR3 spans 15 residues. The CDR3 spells CASSPLQDPGAEQYF. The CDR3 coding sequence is TGTGCCAGCTCACCACTGCAGGACCCAGGGGCCGAGCAGTACTTC.

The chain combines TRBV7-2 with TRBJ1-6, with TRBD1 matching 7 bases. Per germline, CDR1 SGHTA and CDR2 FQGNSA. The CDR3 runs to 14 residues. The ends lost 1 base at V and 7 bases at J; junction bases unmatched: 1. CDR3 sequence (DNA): TGTGCCAGCAGCTTAGTACAGGGGAATTCACCCCTCCACTTT. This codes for CASSLVQGNSPLHF.

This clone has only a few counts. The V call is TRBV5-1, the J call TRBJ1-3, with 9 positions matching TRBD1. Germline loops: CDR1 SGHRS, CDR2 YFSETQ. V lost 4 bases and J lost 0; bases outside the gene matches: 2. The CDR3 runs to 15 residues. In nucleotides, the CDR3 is TGCGCCAGCAGCGGGACAGGGTACTCTGGAAACACCATATATTTT. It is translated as CASSGTGYSGNTIYF.

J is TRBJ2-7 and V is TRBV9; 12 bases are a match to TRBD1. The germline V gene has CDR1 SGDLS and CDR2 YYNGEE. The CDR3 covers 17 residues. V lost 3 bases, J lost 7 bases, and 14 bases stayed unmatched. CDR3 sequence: CASSAYLPGQGAGEQYF. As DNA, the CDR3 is TGTGCCAGCAGCGCCTACCTGCCGGGACAGGGGGCGGGTGAGCAGTACTTC.

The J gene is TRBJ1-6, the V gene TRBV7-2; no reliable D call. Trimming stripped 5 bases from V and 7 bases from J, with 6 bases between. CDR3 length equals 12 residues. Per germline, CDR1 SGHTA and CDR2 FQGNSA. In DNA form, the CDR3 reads TGTGCCAGCAGCAAACAGAATTCACCCCTCCACTTT. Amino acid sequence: CASSKQNSPLHF.

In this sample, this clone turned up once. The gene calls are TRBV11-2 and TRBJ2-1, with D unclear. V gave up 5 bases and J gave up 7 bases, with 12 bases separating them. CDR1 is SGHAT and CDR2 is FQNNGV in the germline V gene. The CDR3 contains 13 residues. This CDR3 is CASSLYSWNEQFF. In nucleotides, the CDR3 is TGTGCCAGCAGCCTATACTCGTGGAATGAGCAGTTCTTC.

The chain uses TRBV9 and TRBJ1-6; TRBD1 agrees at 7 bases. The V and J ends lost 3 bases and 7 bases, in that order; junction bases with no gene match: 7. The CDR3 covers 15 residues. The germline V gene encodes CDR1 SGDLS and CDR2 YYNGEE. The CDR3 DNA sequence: TGTGCCAGCAGCGCCGGACAGGCCAGAAATTCACCCCTCCACTTT. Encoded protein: CASSAGQARNSPLHF.

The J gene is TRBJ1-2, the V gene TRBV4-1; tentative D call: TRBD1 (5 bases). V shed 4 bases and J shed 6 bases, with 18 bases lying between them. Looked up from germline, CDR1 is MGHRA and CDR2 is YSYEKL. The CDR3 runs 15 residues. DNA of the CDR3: TGCGCCAGCAGCCTTTACAGGACCTCCCCAGATGGCTACACCTTC. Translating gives CASSLYRTSPDGYTF.

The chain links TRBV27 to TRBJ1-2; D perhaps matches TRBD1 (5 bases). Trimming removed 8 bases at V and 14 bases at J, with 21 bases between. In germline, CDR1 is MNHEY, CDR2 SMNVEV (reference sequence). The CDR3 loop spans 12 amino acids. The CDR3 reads CASGSRGLRGTF. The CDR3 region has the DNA TGTGCCAGCGGTAGCCGCGGTCTTAGGGGTACCTTC.

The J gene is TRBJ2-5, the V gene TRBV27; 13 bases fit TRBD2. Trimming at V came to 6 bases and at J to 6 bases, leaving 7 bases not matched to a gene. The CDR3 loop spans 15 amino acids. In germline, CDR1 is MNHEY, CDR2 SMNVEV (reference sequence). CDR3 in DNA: TGTGCCAGCAGCCCGGGACTAGCGGGATTAAAGACCCAGTACTTC. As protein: CASSPGLAGLKTQYF.

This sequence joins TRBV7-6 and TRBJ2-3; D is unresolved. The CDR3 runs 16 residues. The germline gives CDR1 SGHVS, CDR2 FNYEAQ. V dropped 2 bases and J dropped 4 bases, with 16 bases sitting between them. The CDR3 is CASSLTSSILPDTQYF. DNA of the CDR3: TGTGCCAGCAGCTTAACTTCCTCTATCCTCCCAGATACGCAGTATTTT.

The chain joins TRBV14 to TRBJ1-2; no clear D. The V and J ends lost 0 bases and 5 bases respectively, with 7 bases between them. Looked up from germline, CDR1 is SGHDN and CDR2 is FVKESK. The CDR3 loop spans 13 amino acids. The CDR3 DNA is TGTGCCAGCAGCCAAGATCTAAGATATGGCTACACCTTC. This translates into CASSQDLRYGYTF. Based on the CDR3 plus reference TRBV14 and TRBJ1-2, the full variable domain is EAGVTQFPSHSVIEKGQTVTLRCDPISGHDNLYWYRRVMGKEIKFLLHFVKESKQDESGMPNNRFLAERTGGTYSTLKVQPAELEDSGVYFCASSQDLRYGYTFGSGTRLTVV.

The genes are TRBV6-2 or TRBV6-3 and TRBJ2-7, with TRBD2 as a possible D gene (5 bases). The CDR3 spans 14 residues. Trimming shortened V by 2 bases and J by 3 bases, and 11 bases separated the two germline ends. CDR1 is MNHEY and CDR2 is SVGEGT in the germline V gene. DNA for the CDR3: TGTGCCAGCAGTTACCCCGGAGGCAACTACGAGCAGTACTTC. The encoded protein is CASSYPGGNYEQYF.

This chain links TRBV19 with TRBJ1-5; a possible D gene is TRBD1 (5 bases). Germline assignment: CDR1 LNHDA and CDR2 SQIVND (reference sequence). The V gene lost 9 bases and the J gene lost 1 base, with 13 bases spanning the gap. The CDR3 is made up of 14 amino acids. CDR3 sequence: CASTGRDSNQPQHF. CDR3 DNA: TGTGCCAGCACTGGGAGGGACAGCAATCAGCCCCAGCATTTT.

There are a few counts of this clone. The DNA for the CDR3 is TGTGCCAGCAGCGTTCTAGCGGGAGAAGTTGAGCAGTTCTTC. Translation: CASSVLAGEVEQFF. The genes are TRBV9 and TRBJ2-1; 10 bases match TRBD2. Germline CDR1 reads SGDLS; CDR2 reads YYNGEE. After removal of 2 bases from V and 9 bases from J, the junction contained 5 bases not matched to a gene. The CDR3 contains 14 residues. Using reference TRBV9 and TRBJ2-1 for the parts outside the CDR3, the full variable domain is DSGVTQTPKHLITATGQRVTLRCSPRSGDLSVYWYQQSLDQGLQFLIQYYNGEERAKGNILERFSAQQFPDLHSELNLSSLELGDSALYFCASSVLAGEVEQFFGPGTRLTVL.

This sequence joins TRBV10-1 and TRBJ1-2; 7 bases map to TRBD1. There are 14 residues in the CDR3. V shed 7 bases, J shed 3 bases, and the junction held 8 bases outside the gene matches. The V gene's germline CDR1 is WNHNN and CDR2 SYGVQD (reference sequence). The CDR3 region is CASNGDRVYYGYTF. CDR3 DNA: TGCGCCAGCAACGGCGACAGGGTCTACTATGGCTACACCTTC.

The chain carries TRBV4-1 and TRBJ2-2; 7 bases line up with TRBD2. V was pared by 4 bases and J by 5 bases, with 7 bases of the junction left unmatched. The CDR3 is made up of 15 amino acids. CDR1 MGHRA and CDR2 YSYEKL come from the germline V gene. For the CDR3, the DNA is TGCGCCAGCAGCCTGGCGGGAGTAAATACCGGGGAGCTGTTTTTT. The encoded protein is CASSLAGVNTGELFF.

CDR3 sequence: CASSGSGTPVYSNQPQHF. Written as DNA, the CDR3 is TGTGCCAGCAGTGGTTCCGGGACACCGGTATATAGCAATCAGCCCCAGCATTTT. This sequence joins TRBV6-1 and TRBJ1-5; a possible D gene is TRBD1 (6 bases). The CDR3 is 18 residues long. Trimming removed 4 bases at V and 0 bases at J, with 19 bases between. The germline CDR1 and CDR2 sequences are MNHNS and SASEGT.

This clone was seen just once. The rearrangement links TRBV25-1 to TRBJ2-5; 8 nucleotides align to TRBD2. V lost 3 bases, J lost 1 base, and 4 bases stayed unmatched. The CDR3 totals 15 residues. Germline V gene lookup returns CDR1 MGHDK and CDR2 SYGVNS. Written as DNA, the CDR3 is TGTGCCAGCAGTGATAGGGGACTAGTCCAAGAGACCCAGTACTTC. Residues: CASSDRGLVQETQYF.

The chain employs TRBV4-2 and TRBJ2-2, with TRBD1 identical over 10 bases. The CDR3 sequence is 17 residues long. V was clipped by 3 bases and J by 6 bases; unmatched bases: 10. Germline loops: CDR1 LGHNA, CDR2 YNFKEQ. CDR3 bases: TGTGCCAGCAGCCACATAGTCGACAGGGGGCTGGCCGGGGAGCTGTTTTTT. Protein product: CASSHIVDRGLAGELFF.

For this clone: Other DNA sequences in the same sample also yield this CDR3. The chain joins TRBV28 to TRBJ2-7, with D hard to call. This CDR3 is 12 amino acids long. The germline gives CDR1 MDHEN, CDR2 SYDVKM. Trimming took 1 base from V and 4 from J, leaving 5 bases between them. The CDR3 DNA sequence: TGTGCCAGCAGTTTATATTCATACGAGCAGTACTTC. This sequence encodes CASSLYSYEQYF. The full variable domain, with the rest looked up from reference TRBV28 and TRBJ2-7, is DVKVTQSSRYLVKRTGEKVFLECVQDMDHENMFWYRQDPGLGLRLIYFSYDVKMKEKGDIPEGYSVSREKKERFSLILESASTNQTSMYLCASSLYSYEQYFGPGTRLTVT.

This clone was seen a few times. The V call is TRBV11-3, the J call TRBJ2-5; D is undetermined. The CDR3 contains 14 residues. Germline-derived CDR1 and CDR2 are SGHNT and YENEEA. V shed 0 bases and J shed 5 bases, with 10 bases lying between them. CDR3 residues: CASSLDDDRETQYF. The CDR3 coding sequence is TGTGCCAGCAGCTTAGACGATGATCGGGAGACCCAGTACTTC.

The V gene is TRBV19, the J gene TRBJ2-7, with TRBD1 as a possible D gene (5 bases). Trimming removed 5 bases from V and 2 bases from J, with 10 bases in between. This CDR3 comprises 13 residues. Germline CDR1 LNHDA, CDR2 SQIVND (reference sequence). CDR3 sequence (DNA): TGTGCCAGTAGTCCAGGGCTTACCTACGAGCAGTACTTC. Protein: CASSPGLTYEQYF.

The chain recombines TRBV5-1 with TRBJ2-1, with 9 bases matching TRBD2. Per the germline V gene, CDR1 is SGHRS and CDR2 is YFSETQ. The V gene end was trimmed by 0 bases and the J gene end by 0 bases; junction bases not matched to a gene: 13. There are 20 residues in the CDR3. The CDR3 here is CASSLELAGGSPSSYNEQFF. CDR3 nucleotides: TGCGCCAGCAGCTTGGAATTGGCGGGGGGGTCCCCCAGCTCCTACAATGAGCAGTTCTTC.

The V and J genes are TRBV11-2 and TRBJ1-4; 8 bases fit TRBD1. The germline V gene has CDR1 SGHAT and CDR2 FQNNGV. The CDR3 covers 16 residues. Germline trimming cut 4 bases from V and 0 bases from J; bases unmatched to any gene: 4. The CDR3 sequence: CASSYGQGTTNEKLFF. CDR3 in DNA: TGTGCCAGCAGCTACGGACAGGGAACAACTAATGAAAAACTGTTTTTT. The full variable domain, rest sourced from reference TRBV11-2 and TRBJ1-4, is EAGVAQSPRYKIIEKRQSVAFWCNPISGHATLYWYQQILGQGPKLLIQFQNNGVVDDSQLPKDRFSAERLKGVDSTLKIQPAKLEDSAVYLCASSYGQGTTNEKLFFGSGTQLSVL.

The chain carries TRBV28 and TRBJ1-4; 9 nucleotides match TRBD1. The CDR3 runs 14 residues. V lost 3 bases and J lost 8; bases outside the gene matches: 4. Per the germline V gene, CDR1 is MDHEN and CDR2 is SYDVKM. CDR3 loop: CASSLDRGWEKLFF. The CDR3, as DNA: TGTGCCAGCAGTTTGGACAGGGGTTGGGAAAAACTGTTTTTT.

The CDR3 spells CASSFGAGGSIRNQPQHF. The CDR3 DNA is TGTGCCAGCAGTTTCGGTGCAGGGGGAAGTATACGGAATCAGCCCCAGCATTTT. V gene TRBV7-9 combines with J gene TRBJ1-5, with TRBD1 identical over 7 bases. Germline V lookup: CDR1 SEHNR, CDR2 FQNEAQ (reference sequence). This CDR3 has 18 residues. The J segment lost 4 bases and the V segment lost 6 bases, leaving 18 bases of the junction unmatched.

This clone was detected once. The CDR3 sequence is CASSLIGGSIYNEQFF. As DNA, the CDR3 is TGTGCCAGCAGTTTAATTGGGGGGTCAATCTACAATGAGCAGTTCTTC. This chain links TRBV27 with TRBJ2-1; TRBD2 is a possible D gene (6 bases). In germline, CDR1 is MNHEY, CDR2 SMNVEV (reference sequence). The CDR3 is made up of 16 amino acids. V gave up 2 bases and J gave up 3 bases, with 14 bases separating them.

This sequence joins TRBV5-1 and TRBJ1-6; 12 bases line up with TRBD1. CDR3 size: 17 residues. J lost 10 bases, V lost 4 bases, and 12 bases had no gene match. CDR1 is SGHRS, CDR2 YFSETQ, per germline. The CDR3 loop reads CASSLVPGQGAGSPLHF. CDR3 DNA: TGCGCCAGCAGCCTCGTCCCGGGACAGGGGGCAGGATCACCCCTCCACTTT.